These T cell receptor beta chains were read from a single sample in a study of long-term antiretroviral therapy in people with HIV. The assay was immunoSEQ multiplex PCR, and TCRdb's table has in-frame clones only and misses some. This table has around 29,000 clones, approximately 95% appearing once. Here the sequenced sample was unsorted PBMCs, taken 5.3 years after starting antiretroviral therapy. All receptors come from a man younger than 40 with HIV. The CDR3 runs from the conserved cysteine through the conserved F or W. Each record gives: CDR3 DNA, CDR3 protein, J gene, D gene, clone size, CDR3 length, V gene. The D gene is left open where the match is weak. The listing skips clone size in some rows; elsewhere it reads once, few, many or a size class.

TGTGCCAGTAGCCCTCAGGGATGGGCTGAAGCTTTCTTT | CASSPQGWAEAFF | TRBJ1-1 | - | - | 13 | TRBV19
TGTGCCAGCAAGGGGACAGATACGCAGTATTTT | CASKGTDTQYF | TRBJ2-3 | - | - | 11 | TRBV2
TGCGCCAGCAGCCAAGACCAGGGAGTGAACACTGAAGCTTTCTTT | CASSQDQGVNTEAFF | TRBJ1-1 | - | - | 15 | TRBV4-1
TGTGCCACGCGAGGGGGCACGGGAAACACCATATATTTT | CATRGGTGNTIYF | TRBJ1-3 | TRBD1 | - | 13 | TRBV28
TGTGCCAGCAGCTTTAGGATAGCGGGGCAGGAGACCCAGTACTTC | CASSFRIAGQETQYF | TRBJ2-5 | TRBD2 | - | 15 | TRBV5-4
TGTGCCTGGAGTGTTCAGACAGGGAAGGGACACGGCTACACCTTC | CAWSVQTGKGHGYTF | TRBJ1-2 | TRBD1 | - | 15 | TRBV30
TGTGCCAGCAGCCCCCGCCGGGACAGGGCTTTCAATGAGCAGTTCTTC | CASSPRRDRAFNEQFF | TRBJ2-1 | TRBD1 | - | 16 | TRBV11-2
TGTGCCAGCAGTTATACAGACCCCCAGCCCCAGCATTTT | CASSYTDPQPQHF | TRBJ1-5 | - | - | 13 | TRBV6-5
TGTGCCAGCAGCCTTGTGACACCTAACTATGGCTACACCTTC | CASSLVTPNYGYTF | TRBJ1-2 | - | - | 14 | TRBV14
TGTGCCAGCAGCTTAGTTGGGGGGCTAGATACGCAGTATTTT | CASSLVGGLDTQYF | TRBJ2-3 | - | - | 14 | TRBV7-2
TGTGCCAGCAGCTTTATAGCGGGAGCCTACACCGGGGAGCTGTTTTTT | CASSFIAGAYTGELFF | TRBJ2-2 | TRBD2 | - | 16 | TRBV7-3
TGTGCCAGCAGCAAGGTGGGCACAGGGGAGTCAACTAATGAAAAACTGTTTTTT | CASSKVGTGESTNEKLFF | TRBJ1-4 | - | once | 18 | TRBV21-1
TGCAGCGTCAGGGGGCCCATTGGTGAAAAACTGTTTTTT | CSVRGPIGEKLFF | TRBJ1-4 | TRBD1 | - | 13 | TRBV29-1
TGTGCCAGCATGAGACAGGGGAACACTGAAGCTTTCTTT | CASMRQGNTEAFF | TRBJ1-1 | TRBD1 | - | 13 | TRBV6-5
TGCGCCAGCAGCCAAGATTTCAACACTGAAGCTTTCTTT | CASSQDFNTEAFF | TRBJ1-1 | - | - | 13 | TRBV4-3
TGTGCCAGCAGCCGTACGCAGGATTCACCCCTCCACTTT | CASSRTQDSPLHF | TRBJ1-6 | - | - | 13 | TRBV11-2
TGCGCCAGCAGGGGGCACAGGGGGGGTCAAGAGACCCAGTACTTC | CASRGHRGGQETQYF | TRBJ2-5 | - | once | 15 | TRBV10-2
TGCGCCAGCAGCCCCGGGACAGGGGTCCCCTATGGCTACACCTTC | CASSPGTGVPYGYTF | TRBJ1-2 | TRBD1 | - | 15 | TRBV4-3
TGTGCCAGCAGCCGGAAAGGGGGCGGGAATAATGAAAAACTGTTTTTT | CASSRKGGGNNEKLFF | TRBJ1-4 | TRBD1 | - | 16 | TRBV7-2
TGTGCCAGCCAGCATACCGGGACACTCAGGGCCACAGATACGCAGTATTTT | CASQHTGTLRATDTQYF | TRBJ2-3 | - | - | 17 | TRBV2
TGTGCCAGCAGCACCGTAAGCGACGAGCAGTACTTC | CASSTVSDEQYF | TRBJ2-7 | - | - | 12 | TRBV11-2
TGTGCCAGCAGTGAAGTGGGGGACAGTAGTTCACCCCTCCACTTT | CASSEVGDSSSPLHF | TRBJ1-6 | TRBD1 | - | 15 | TRBV6-1
TGTGCCAGCAGTCTAGCGTTAACCCCCGCAGATACGCAGTATTTT | CASSLALTPADTQYF | TRBJ2-3 | - | - | 15 | TRBV2
TGTGCCAGCAGTGTAGGGATTCGGGAGCAGTTCTTC | CASSVGIREQFF | TRBJ2-1 | - | - | 12 | TRBV28
TGTGCCTGGAGTGTAGACGGGGCGCCCGAGCAGTACTTC | CAWSVDGAPEQYF | TRBJ2-7 | - | - | 13 | TRBV30
TGTGCCAGCAGCCCACAGGCTTCGAACACCGGGGAGCTGTTTTTT | CASSPQASNTGELFF | TRBJ2-2 | - | - | 15 | TRBV7-9
TGTGCCAGCAGTTACTCGGACAGTAACTATGGCTACACCTTC | CASSYSDSNYGYTF | TRBJ1-2 | - | - | 14 | TRBV6-6
TGTGCCAGCAGTCCGGGACAGAACAATGAGCAGTTCTTC | CASSPGQNNEQFF | TRBJ2-1 | TRBD1 | - | 13 | TRBV27
TGCGCCAGCAGCCAAGATTCCAGGGTCGGGGATGGCTACACCTTC | CASSQDSRVGDGYTF | TRBJ1-2 | - | - | 15 | TRBV4-3
- | CSVLNRALAGSCFF | TRBJ2-2 | - | - | 14 | TRBV29-1
TGTGCTAGCAGCCAGGGACCTGGCACTGAAGCTTTCTTT | CASSQGPGTEAFF | TRBJ1-1 | - | - | 13 | TRBV7-7
TGTGCCAGCAGTTACTATGGACAGGACTACTACACCTTC | CASSYYGQDYYTF | TRBJ1-2 | TRBD1 | - | 13 | TRBV6-6
TGTGCCATCAGTGGCGGGGGCGACGAGACCCAGTACTTC | CAISGGGDETQYF | TRBJ2-5 | - | - | 13 | TRBV10-3
TGTGCCAGCAGTGCGCTAGCGGGGTTTCAGAATGAGCAGTTCTTC | CASSALAGFQNEQFF | TRBJ2-1 | TRBD2 | - | 15 | TRBV6-1
TGTGCCAGCAGTTCAAAGGGTTTTGGGGCCAACGTCCTGACTTTC | CASSSKGFGANVLTF | TRBJ2-6 | - | - | 15 | TRBV28
TGTGCCAGCAGCTTAGCGTGGGGGAACTACGAGCAGTACTTC | CASSLAWGNYEQYF | TRBJ2-7 | - | once | 14 | TRBV7-8
TGTGCCAGCAGCTTAACGGGGGGGCCATCCTACGAGCAGTACTTC | CASSLTGGPSYEQYF | TRBJ2-7 | - | - | 15 | TRBV7-3
TGCGCCAGCAGCTTGAGGCAGGGGGCGGTTGGTGAAAAACTGTTTTTT | CASSLRQGAVGEKLFF | TRBJ1-4 | TRBD1 | - | 16 | TRBV5-1
TGTGCCAGCAGTTTATATCCCCTCGTGAACAGGGTCCACGAGCAGTACTTC | CASSLYPLVNRVHEQYF | TRBJ2-7 | - | - | 17 | TRBV27
TGTGCCAGCAGCTTTTGGGGGGCCAGAGAGACCCAGTACTTC | CASSFWGARETQYF | TRBJ2-5 | - | - | 14 | TRBV5-6
TGTGCCAGCAGCTTAGGGTCGAGGGGTGGCCGCGCGGGAGAGACCCAGTACTTC | CASSLGSRGGRAGETQYF | TRBJ2-5 | - | - | 18 | TRBV11-1
TGTGCCAGCAGTCCTACAGGGAACGGCTACACCTTC | CASSPTGNGYTF | TRBJ1-2 | - | - | 12 | TRBV27
TGTGCCAGCATCCACCTAACAGGGAACACCATATATTTT | CASIHLTGNTIYF | TRBJ1-3 | - | - | 13 | TRBV28
TGTGCCAGCAGTGAAGAAGGATTGTTAGGGACAGGGGGCATGAATGAAAAACTGTTTTTT | CASSEEGLLGTGGMNEKLFF | TRBJ1-4 | TRBD1 | - | 20 | TRBV6-1
TGTGCCAGCAGTAGGGGGAACACTGAAGCTTTCTTT | CASSRGNTEAFF | TRBJ1-1 | - | - | 12 | TRBV25-1
TGTGCCAGCAGTAAACAGGGACGGGAGACCCAGTACTTC | CASSKQGRETQYF | TRBJ2-5 | - | - | 13 | TRBV27
TGTGCCAGCAGTGATTTGGGGTGGAGTCAGCCCCAGCATTTT | CASSDLGWSQPQHF | TRBJ1-5 | - | - | 14 | TRBV25-1
TGTGCCAGCAGTGGGACAGAATCTAACTATGGCTACACCTTC | CASSGTESNYGYTF | TRBJ1-2 | TRBD1 | - | 14 | TRBV6-5
TGTGCCAGCAGTCCTAGCGGTACACACGGGAAAAATGAGCAGTTCTTC | CASSPSGTHGKNEQFF | TRBJ2-1 | TRBD2 | - | 16 | TRBV28
TGTGCCAGCAGTGGAGGAGGCTCGACAGGGGAATGGGATGGCTACACCTTC | CASSGGGSTGEWDGYTF | TRBJ1-2 | TRBD1 | - | 17 | TRBV6-1
TGTGCCAGCTCACCACCGGGGACAGGGGACGGCTACACCTTC | CASSPPGTGDGYTF | TRBJ1-2 | TRBD1 | - | 14 | TRBV18
TGTGCCAGCAGTGAGGCAGGGGGTTGGTACGAGCAGTACTTC | CASSEAGGWYEQYF | TRBJ2-7 | TRBD1 | once | 14 | TRBV6-1
TGCGCCAGCAGCCTGACAGTTGAAGAGACCCAGTACTTC | CASSLTVEETQYF | TRBJ2-5 | - | - | 13 | TRBV5-1
TGTGCCAGCAGCGTAGACGGACATAAAACTGAAGCTTTCTTT | CASSVDGHKTEAFF | TRBJ1-1 | - | - | 14 | TRBV9
TGCAGTGCTAGAAGGGGATACGAGCAGTACTTC | CSARRGYEQYF | TRBJ2-7 | - | - | 11 | TRBV20-1